This T cell receptor beta chain comes out of a study of shared clonotypes between healthy human individuals. Germline CDR1 reads SGHAT; CDR2 reads FQDESV (reference sequence). The CDR3 has 13 residues. The V end was cut by 3 bases, the J end by 3 bases, with 9 bases between. Libraries were prepared by immunoSEQ multiplex PCR; TCRdb keeps only in-frame clonotypes and omits some of them. The sample lists 1.4 million or so clones, roughly 98.5% occurring once. The V gene is TRBV11-1, the J gene TRBJ2-7; possibly TRBD1 or TRBD2 for D (5 bases each). The sequenced material came from naive CD4+ T cells sorted from blood. Subset specified: CD45RA+ positively selected. This TCR came from a man aged 30 to 39 in good health. The CDR3 reads CASSLGTRYEQYF. The CDR3 DNA sequence: TGTGCCAGCAGCTTGGGGACGCGCTACGAGCAGTACTTC.